The 32 T cell receptor beta chains listed next were all sequenced from one sample in a study of Graves' ophthalmopathy and Graves' hyperthyroidism. From RNA, the CDR3 regions of TCR beta chains were amplified and sequenced. The first round was an RT-PCR with HTBI primers, and the second round was a multiplex PCR. In TCRdb, the multiplex PCR reads were re-called with MiXCR into one record per CDR3 protein. The sample consists of 350,000 to 400,000 distinct CDR3 sequences, over 15% of them appearing once. Material: peripheral blood. Source of these receptors: a woman under 30 with stable Graves' hyperthyroidism.

This chain uses TRBV7-2 with TRBJ1-5; TRBD1 is a possible D gene (6 bases). CDR1 is SGHTA, CDR2 FQGNSA, per germline. There are 14 residues in the CDR3. V gave up 1 base and J gave up 5 bases, with 9 bases separating them. CDR3 in DNA: TGTGCCAGCAGCTTAGGGGGGGCCCATCAGCCCCAGCATTTT. Its translation: CASSLGGAHQPQHF.

The table lists this clonotype with many counts. The rearrangement uses TRBV6-5 and TRBJ1-2, with 7 bases matching TRBD1. CDR1 and CDR2 (germline): MNHEY, SVGAGI. The ends lost 3 bases at V and 1 base at J; junction bases unmatched: 5. This CDR3 contains 15 residues. This CDR3 reads CASSYSGTVNYGYTF. CDR3 DNA sequence: TGTGCCAGCAGTTATTCCGGGACAGTTAACTATGGCTACACCTTC.

The table lists this clonotype with a few counts. The chain links TRBV10-2 to TRBJ1-2, with 7 bases that match TRBD1. Trimming removed 0 bases from V and 6 bases from J; junction bases left unmatched: 7. Germline V lookup: CDR1 WSHSY, CDR2 SAAADI. The CDR3 length is 15 residues. The CDR3 protein is CASSESLGGFNGYTF. The CDR3, as DNA: TGCGCCAGCAGTGAGTCGTTAGGGGGCTTCAATGGCTACACCTTC.

Ten or more counts support this clonotype. In DNA, the CDR3 is TGTGCCAGCAGTCTCGACAGGGATGGCTACACCTTC. It specifies CASSLDRDGYTF. The chain employs TRBV6-5 and TRBJ1-2; 7 bases agree with TRBD1. The CDR3 has 12 residues. Germline CDR1 is MNHEY and CDR2 is SVGAGI. The junction had 3 bases not matched to a gene; V was cut back by 5 bases and J by 6 bases.

This chain links TRBV5-1 with TRBJ1-1; TRBD1 matches at 7 bases. V shed 6 bases and J 3 bases; nucleotides not matched to a gene: 14. The germline V gene encodes CDR1 SGHRS and CDR2 YFSETQ. The CDR3 covers 16 residues. The CDR3 bases are TGCGCCAGCACCTTCTTACCACAGGGGCTCGACACTGAAGCTTTCTTT. This codes for CASTFLPQGLDTEAFF.

This clonotype was seen repeatedly, ten times or more. The chain combines TRBV5-1 with TRBJ2-7; D gene uncertain. The ends were cut back, 5 bases at V and 6 bases at J, with 9 bases in the middle. This CDR3 has 11 amino acids. Germline-derived CDR1 and CDR2 are SGHRS and YFSETQ. CDR3 amino acids: CASSWESEQYF. The CDR3 DNA follows: TGCGCCAGCAGTTGGGAATCCGAGCAGTACTTC.

This clonotype was detected ten times or more. The chain carries TRBV12-3 or TRBV12-4 and TRBJ2-5; no reliable D call. V lost 2 bases and J 5 bases, leaving 6 bases between the germline ends. This CDR3 region has 12 residues. CDR3 loop: CASSLISETQYF. DNA of the CDR3: TGTGCCAGCAGTTTAATCTCGGAGACCCAGTACTTC.

This clonotype was counted between two and nine times. V and J are TRBV12-3 or TRBV12-4 and TRBJ2-2; 9 bases match TRBD2. The CDR3 is 16 residues long. V lost 6 bases to trimming and J lost 8 bases; unmatched junction nucleotides: 13. CDR3: CASSPRERGVLGELFF. The CDR3 DNA follows: TGTGCCAGCAGCCCCAGGGAGCGGGGGGTGTTAGGGGAGCTGTTTTTT.

Turning to this clonotype: One end of the junction is discordant with germline, which a read error may explain. This sequence joins TRBV5-1 and TRBJ2-7; 7 bases map to TRBD1. Germline CDR1 SGHRS, CDR2 YFSETQ. This CDR3 region has 13 residues. In DNA form, the CDR3 reads TGCGCCAGCTGCTTGAGAGGGGGCGACGAGCAGTACTTC. The encoded protein is CASCLRGGDEQYF.

The chain is built from TRBV7-6 and TRBJ1-5; the D is unclear. This CDR3 is built from 16 residues. The germline V gene encodes CDR1 SGHVS and CDR2 FNYEAQ. V dropped 4 bases and J dropped 0 bases, with 13 bases sitting between them. The CDR3 region has the DNA TGTGCCAGCAGCTCACAGAAGGTGGGTAGCAATCAGCCCCAGCATTTT. This codes for CASSSQKVGSNQPQHF.

This clonotype has more than one count but fewer than ten. A clone one base away is much larger, so this may be a read error. This CDR3 is missing its conserved last phenylalanine or tryptophan, likely due to a read error. The chain has TRBV13 and TRBJ2-2; D is unclear. V was clipped by 5 bases and J by 4 bases, with 11 bases between them. The CDR3 is 14 amino acids. CDR1 is PRHDT and CDR2 is FYEKMQ in the germline V gene (reference sequence). DNA of the CDR3: TGTGCCAGCAGCCAGCGCTGGTTCACCGGGGAGCTGTTTTCT. Protein: CASSQRWFTGELFS.

The chain uses TRBV12-3 or TRBV12-4 and TRBJ2-7; D is unclear. This CDR3 has 12 amino acids. CDR3 protein: CACSPQTYEQYV. CDR3 nucleotides: TGTGCCTGCAGTCCACAAACCTACGAGCAGTACGTC.

At least ten counts were recorded for this clonotype. This chain links TRBV12-3 or TRBV12-4 with TRBJ2-2, with D perhaps matching TRBD2 (5 bases). Trimming cost V 2 bases and J 7 bases, with 11 bases left between them. This CDR3 region has 14 residues. CDR3 DNA sequence: TGTGCCAGCAGTTTAATTGCCAGCGGCGGGGAGCTGTTTTTT. Translating it yields CASSLIASGGELFF.

This clonotype came up many times. This chain joins TRBV25-1 and TRBJ2-7, with TRBD1 identical over 9 bases. In germline, CDR1 is MGHDK, CDR2 SYGVNS. The CDR3 contains 14 residues. V was pared by 3 bases and J by 5 bases, with 5 bases of the junction left unmatched. The CDR3 sequence is CASSDWTGEDEQYF. DNA for the CDR3: TGTGCCAGCAGTGACTGGACAGGGGAGGACGAGCAGTACTTC.

This clonotype has a count of ten or more. This sequence joins TRBV6-1 and TRBJ2-7; possibly TRBD1 or TRBD2 for D (5 bases each). Trimming took 1 base from V and 3 from J, leaving 13 bases between them. The CDR3 length is 15 residues. From germline, CDR1 is MNHNS and CDR2 SASEGT. CDR3 nucleotides: TGTGCCAGCAGTGAAGGAGGGGTGGGCTACTACGAGCAGTACTTC. This sequence encodes CASSEGGVGYYEQYF.

This chain uses TRBV7-2 with TRBJ1-3; D unclear. The V end was cut by 1 base, the J end by 0 bases, with 7 bases between. CDR3 length equals 15 residues. Per the germline V gene, CDR1 is SGHTA and CDR2 is FQGNSA. This CDR3 reads CASSLGSSSGNTIYF. DNA for the CDR3: TGTGCCAGCAGCTTAGGGAGTTCCTCTGGAAACACCATATATTTT.

This clonotype was seen once. As the CDR3 is not closed by the conserved phenylalanine or tryptophan, this likely results from a read error. V and J are TRBV6-1 and TRBJ1-5, with D tentatively TRBD1 (6 bases). Germline CDR1 reads MNHNS; CDR2 reads SASEGT. The CDR3 is made up of 15 amino acids. V was trimmed by 5 bases and J by 8 bases, leaving 19 bases between them. CDR3 loop: CASSRARGRGEPQHL. As DNA, the CDR3 is TGTGCCAGCAGTCGAGCCAGGGGCAGGGGTGAGCCCCAGCATTTG.

The chain has TRBV29-1 and TRBJ1-1; D gene uncertain. V was shortened by 5 bases and J by 3 bases, with 13 bases between the two germline ends. The CDR3 is 13 amino acids. Looked up from germline, CDR1 is SQVTM and CDR2 is ANQGSEA. This chain's CDR3 is CSVWIELYTEAFF. CDR3 DNA sequence: TGCAGCGTTTGGATAGAGTTGTACACTGAAGCTTTCTTT.

This clonotype was detected ten times or more. This chain links TRBV7-2 with TRBJ1-5; D call uncertain. V lost 5 bases to trimming and J lost 0 bases, with 11 bases between them. The germline CDR1 and CDR2 sequences are SGHTA and FQGNSA. CDR3 size: 15 residues. CDR3: CASSRSLYSNQPQHF. CDR3 DNA sequence: TGTGCCAGCAGCAGATCACTATATAGCAATCAGCCCCAGCATTTT. The full variable domain, with the rest looked up from reference TRBV7-2 and TRBJ1-5, is GAGVSQSPSNKVTEKGKDVELRCDPISGHTALYWYRQSLGQGLEFLIYFQGNSAPDKSGLPSDRFSAERTGGSVSTLTIQRTQQEDSAVYLCASSRSLYSNQPQHFGDGTRLSIL.

This clonotype occurred many times. The genes are TRBV11-2 and TRBJ2-7; D may be TRBD1 or TRBD2 (5 bases each). Germline V gene data show CDR1 as SGHAT and CDR2 as FQNNGV. The ends were cut back, 7 bases at V and 5 bases at J, with 12 bases in the middle. This CDR3 has 12 amino acids. The CDR3, as DNA: TGTGCCAGCACCTTCGGGACCGACGAGCAGTACTTC. It codes for CASTFGTDEQYF.

This clonotype has at least ten counts. The rearrangement uses TRBV12-3 or TRBV12-4 and TRBJ1-1; D gene unclear. The CDR3 spans 14 residues. The V and J ends lost 6 bases and 1 base respectively, with 12 bases between them. CDR3: CASRMYQTNTEAFF. CDR3 nucleotide sequence: TGTGCCAGCAGGATGTACCAGACGAACACTGAAGCTTTCTTT.

This clonotype was counted many times. CDR3 residues: CASSLQGSGYTF. CDR3 DNA: TGTGCCAGCAGCTTGCAGGGCAGTGGCTACACCTTC. The rearrangement joins TRBV5-5 to TRBJ1-2, with a possible D match to TRBD1 (5 bases). CDR3 size: 12 residues. Trimming left V 1 base short and J 7 bases short, with 8 bases between. The germline gives CDR1 SGHKS, CDR2 YYEKEE (reference sequence). The full variable domain, completed using reference TRBV5-5 and TRBJ1-2, is DAGVTQSPTHLIKTRGQQVTLRCSPISGHKSVSWYQQVLGQGPQFIFQYYEKEERGRGNFPDRFSARQFPNYSSELNVNALLLGDSALYLCASSLQGSGYTFGSGTRLTVV.

The V call is TRBV29-1, the J call TRBJ1-2; no firm D call. The CDR3 is made up of 12 amino acids. V dropped 2 bases and J dropped 3 bases, with 7 bases sitting between them. Germline CDR1 and CDR2: SQVTM and ANQGSEA. CDR3 DNA sequence: TGCAGCGTTGAACCGGCGTACTATGGCTACACCTTC. Residues: CSVEPAYYGYTF.

A few counts support this clonotype. The rearrangement uses TRBV19 and TRBJ1-2; 10 nucleotides align to TRBD1. Germline V gene data show CDR1 as LNHDA and CDR2 as SQIVND (reference sequence). The V and J ends lost 8 bases and 6 bases, in that order; junction bases with no gene match: 15. The CDR3 has 16 residues. CDR3 coding DNA: TGTGCCAGTTCTTCTTCGGGACAGGGGCGTTTAGATGGCTACACCTTC. Translated, it gives CASSSSGQGRLDGYTF.

This rearrangement joins TRBV6-5 to TRBJ1-6; TRBD1 matches at 9 bases. The V and J ends lost 2 bases and 9 bases, in that order; junction bases with no gene match: 5. The CDR3 runs to 15 residues. Germline V gene lookup returns CDR1 MNHEY and CDR2 SVGAGI. The DNA of the CDR3 is TGTGCCAGCAGTTACAGGACAGGGGAAAGTTCACCCCTCCACTTT. Amino acids: CASSYRTGESSPLHF.

As concerns this clonotype: A read error may explain this, as a much larger clone is one base away. This rearrangement joins TRBV20-1 to TRBJ1-3; D is uncertain. This CDR3 region has 15 residues. Trimming removed 4 bases from V and 0 bases from J, with 13 bases in between. The germline V gene has CDR1 DFQATT and CDR2 SNEGSKA (reference sequence). The CDR3 bases are TGCAGTGCTACAAGTCCTGCTCCCTCTGGAAACACCATATATTTT. Protein: CSATSPAPSGNTIYF.

This clonotype was counted only a few times. This chain connects TRBV6-5 to TRBJ2-2; no clear D. Germline lookup yields CDR1 MNHEY and CDR2 SVGAGI. The CDR3 covers 15 residues. V lost 0 bases and J 2 bases, leaving 7 bases between the germline ends. The CDR3 DNA reads as TGTGCCAGCAGTTACTCGAGGACCAACACCGGGGAGCTGTTTTTT. Translation: CASSYSRTNTGELFF.

This clonotype has at least ten counts. The chain is built from TRBV6-5 and TRBJ1-5; D unresolved. The V end was cut by 2 bases, the J end by 5 bases, with 13 bases between. The CDR3 sequence is 15 residues long. Germline V gene lookup returns CDR1 MNHEY and CDR2 SVGAGI. The CDR3 here is CASSYGYPPDQPQHF. The CDR3, as DNA: TGTGCCAGCAGTTACGGGTATCCCCCCGATCAGCCCCAGCATTTT.

This clonotype was detected many times. The chain combines TRBV12-3 or TRBV12-4 with TRBJ1-5; tentatively, D is TRBD1 (6 bases). With 3 bases removed from V and 0 bases from J, the gap between germline ends came to 12 bases. The CDR3 contains 16 residues. CDR3 sequence reads: CASSLGTLYSNQPQHF. CDR3 in DNA: TGTGCCAGCAGTTTGGGGACACTTTATAGCAATCAGCCCCAGCATTTT.

This clonotype occurred many times. V usage is TRBV29-1 and J usage is TRBJ1-6; D is perhaps TRBD1 (6 bases). V was clipped by 6 bases and J by 6 bases, with 12 bases between them. The CDR3 length is 13 residues. Per the germline V gene, CDR1 is SQVTM and CDR2 is ANQGSEA. The CDR3 DNA follows: TGCAGCGTCCAGGGACATCTTAATTCACCCCTCCACTTT. Translation gives CSVQGHLNSPLHF.

In its sample, this clonotype was seen many times. The rearrangement uses TRBV12-3 or TRBV12-4 and TRBJ1-1; TRBD1 might be the D (5 bases). The CDR3 is 15 amino acids. V gave up 6 bases and J gave up 5 bases, with 19 bases separating them. The CDR3 region is CASRRGGAVGTEAFF. DNA of the CDR3: TGTGCCAGCAGACGGGGTGGGGCGGTGGGGACTGAAGCTTTCTTT.

This clonotype was recorded at least ten times. The chain combines TRBV3-1 with TRBJ1-1; TRBD1 matches at 10 bases. V dropped 4 bases and J dropped 1; count of bases not matched to a gene: 6. The germline gives CDR1 LGHDT, CDR2 YNNKEL (reference sequence). This CDR3 spans 16 amino acids. The CDR3 DNA follows: TGTGCCAGCAGCCCCGGGACAGGGGCTCGGAACACTGAAGCTTTCTTT. Protein sequence: CASSPGTGARNTEAFF.